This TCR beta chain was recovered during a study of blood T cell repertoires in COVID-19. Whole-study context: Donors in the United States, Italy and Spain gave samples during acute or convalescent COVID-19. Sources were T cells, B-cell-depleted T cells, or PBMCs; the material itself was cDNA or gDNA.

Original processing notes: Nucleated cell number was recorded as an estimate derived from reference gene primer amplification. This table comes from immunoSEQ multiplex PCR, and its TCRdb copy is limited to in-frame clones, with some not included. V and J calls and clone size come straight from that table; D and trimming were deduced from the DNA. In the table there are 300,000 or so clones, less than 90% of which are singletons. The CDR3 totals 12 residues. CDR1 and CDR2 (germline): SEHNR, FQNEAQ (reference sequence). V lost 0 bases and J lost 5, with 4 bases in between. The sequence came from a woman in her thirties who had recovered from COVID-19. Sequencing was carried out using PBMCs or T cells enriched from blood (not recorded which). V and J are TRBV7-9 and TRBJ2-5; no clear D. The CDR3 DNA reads TGTGCCAGCAGCTTAGCCCCGGAGACCCAGTACTTC. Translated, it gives CASSLAPETQYF.